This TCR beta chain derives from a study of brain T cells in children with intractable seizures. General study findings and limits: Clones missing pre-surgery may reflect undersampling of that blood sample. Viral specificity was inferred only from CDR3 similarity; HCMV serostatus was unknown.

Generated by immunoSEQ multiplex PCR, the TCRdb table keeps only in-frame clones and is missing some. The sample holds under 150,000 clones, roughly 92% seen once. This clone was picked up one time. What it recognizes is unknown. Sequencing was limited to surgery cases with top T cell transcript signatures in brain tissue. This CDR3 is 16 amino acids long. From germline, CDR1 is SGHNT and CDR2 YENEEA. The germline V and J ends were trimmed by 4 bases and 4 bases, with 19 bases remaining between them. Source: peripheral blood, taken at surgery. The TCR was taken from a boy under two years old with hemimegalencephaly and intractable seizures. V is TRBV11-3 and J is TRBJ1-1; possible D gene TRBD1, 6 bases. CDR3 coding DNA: TGTGCCAGCAGCTCCTCTATAACAGGGACGGGCACTGAAGCTTTCTTT. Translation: CASSSSITGTGTEAFF.